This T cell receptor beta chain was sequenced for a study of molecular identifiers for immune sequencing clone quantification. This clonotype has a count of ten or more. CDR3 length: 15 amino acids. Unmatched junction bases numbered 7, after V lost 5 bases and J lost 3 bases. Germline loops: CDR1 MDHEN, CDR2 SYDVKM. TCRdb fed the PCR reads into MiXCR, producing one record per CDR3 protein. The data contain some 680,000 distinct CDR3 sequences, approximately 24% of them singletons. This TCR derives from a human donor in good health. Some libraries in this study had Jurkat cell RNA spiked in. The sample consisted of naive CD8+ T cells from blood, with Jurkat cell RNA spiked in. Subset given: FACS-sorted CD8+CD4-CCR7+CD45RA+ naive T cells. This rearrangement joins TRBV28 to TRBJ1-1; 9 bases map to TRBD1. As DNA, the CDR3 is TGTGCCAGCAGTGCCACAGGGGGCGCGGACACTGAAGCTTTCTTT. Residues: CASSATGGADTEAFF.